This TCR beta chain was recorded in a study of memory CD8 T cells in hepatitis C reinfection. Time point defined: pre-reinfection, 55 to 20 weeks before reinfection detection. The sorted cells went straight to TCR sequencing with no prior in vitro expansion. V dropped 2 bases and J dropped 0 bases, with 11 bases sitting between them. CDR3 length: 16 amino acids. Germline V gene sequence: CDR1 MNHEY, CDR2 SMNVEV (reference sequence). Using immunoSEQ multiplex PCR, the repertoire was profiled, and TCRdb retains in-frame clones only, with some absent. The table lists under 60,000 clones, about 90% of them singletons.

Sequenced: naive CD8+ T cells sorted from blood. V is TRBV27 and J is TRBJ2-1; no firm D call. The clonotype was recovered from a man aged 18 to 30 with hepatitis C virus infection. As DNA, the CDR3 is TGTGCCAGCAGTTTACTCAGCGCAAGCTCCTACAATGAGCAGTTCTTC. It specifies CASSLLSASSYNEQFF.